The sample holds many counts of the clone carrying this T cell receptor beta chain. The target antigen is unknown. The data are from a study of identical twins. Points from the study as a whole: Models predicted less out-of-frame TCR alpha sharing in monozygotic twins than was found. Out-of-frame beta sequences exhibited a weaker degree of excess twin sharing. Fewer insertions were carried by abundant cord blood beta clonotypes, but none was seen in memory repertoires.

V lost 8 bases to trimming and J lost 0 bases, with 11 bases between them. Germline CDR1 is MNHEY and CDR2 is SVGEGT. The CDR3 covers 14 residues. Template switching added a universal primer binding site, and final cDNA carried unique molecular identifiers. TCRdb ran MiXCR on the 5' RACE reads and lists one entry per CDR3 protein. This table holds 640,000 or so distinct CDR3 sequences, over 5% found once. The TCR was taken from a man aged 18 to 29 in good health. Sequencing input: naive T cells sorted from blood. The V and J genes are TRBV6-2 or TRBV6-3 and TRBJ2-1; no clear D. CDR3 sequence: CASLDPSSYNEQFF. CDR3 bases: TGTGCCAGCCTTGACCCAAGCTCCTACAATGAGCAGTTCTTC.